The TCR beta chain under discussion was sequenced for a study of T cells in Graves' hyperthyroidism and ophthalmopathy. Background on the study: At the time of initial diagnosis and before any treatment, peripheral blood was collected.

V dropped 0 bases and J dropped 8 bases, with 12 bases sitting between them. The germline V gene has CDR1 SGHRS and CDR2 YFSETQ. This CDR3 has 15 amino acids. This clonotype has at least ten counts. Authors of the study amplified TCR beta CDR3 regions from RNA transcripts. The primer set for the first-round RT-PCR of the TCR CDR3 was HTBI. TCRdb re-called the multiplex PCR reads with MiXCR, one entry per CDR3 protein. The sample has fewer than 850,000 distinct CDR3 sequences, approximately 15% seen once; the top ten hold roughly 16%. This chain connects TRBV5-1 to TRBJ1-6; tentative D call: TRBD1 (6 bases). This clonotype was obtained from a man aged 45-60 years with Graves' hyperthyroidism. Sample: blood. The CDR3 loop is CASSLAGGHDSPLHF. The CDR3 DNA is TGCGCCAGCAGCTTGGCCGGGGGGCACGATTCACCCCTCCACTTT.